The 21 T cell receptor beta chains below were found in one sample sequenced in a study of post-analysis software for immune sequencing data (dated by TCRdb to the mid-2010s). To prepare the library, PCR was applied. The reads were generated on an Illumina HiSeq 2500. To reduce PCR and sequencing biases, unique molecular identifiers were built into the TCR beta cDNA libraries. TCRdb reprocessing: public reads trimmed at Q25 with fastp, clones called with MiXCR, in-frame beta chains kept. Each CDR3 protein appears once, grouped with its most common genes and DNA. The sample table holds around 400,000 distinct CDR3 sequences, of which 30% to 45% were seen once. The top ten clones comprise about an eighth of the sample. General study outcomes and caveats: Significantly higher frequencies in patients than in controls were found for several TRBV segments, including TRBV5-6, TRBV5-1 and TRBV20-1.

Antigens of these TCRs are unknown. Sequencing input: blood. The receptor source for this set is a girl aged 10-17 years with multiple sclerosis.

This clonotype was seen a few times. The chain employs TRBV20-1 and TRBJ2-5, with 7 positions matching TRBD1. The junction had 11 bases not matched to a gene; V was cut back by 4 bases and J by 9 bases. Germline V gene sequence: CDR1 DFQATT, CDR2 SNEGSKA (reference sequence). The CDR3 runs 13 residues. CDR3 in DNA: TGCAGTGCTACACCGGGACAGTATGGTTCCCAGTACTTC. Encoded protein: CSATPGQYGSQYF.

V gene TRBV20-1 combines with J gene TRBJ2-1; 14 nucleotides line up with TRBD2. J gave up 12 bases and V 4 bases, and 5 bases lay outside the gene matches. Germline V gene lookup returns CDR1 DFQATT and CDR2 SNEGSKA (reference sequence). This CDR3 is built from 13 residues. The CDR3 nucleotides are TGCAGTGCTACCCTAGGACTAGCGGGGGGGCAGTTCTTC. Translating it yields CSATLGLAGGQFF.

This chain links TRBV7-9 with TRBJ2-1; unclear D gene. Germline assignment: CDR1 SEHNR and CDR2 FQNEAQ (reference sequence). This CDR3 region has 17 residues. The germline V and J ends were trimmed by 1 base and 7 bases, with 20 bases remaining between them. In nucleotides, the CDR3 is TGTGCCAGCAGCTTAGGGGATCGGCGAGAAGAGGTGAATGAGCAGTTCTTC. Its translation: CASSLGDRREEVNEQFF.

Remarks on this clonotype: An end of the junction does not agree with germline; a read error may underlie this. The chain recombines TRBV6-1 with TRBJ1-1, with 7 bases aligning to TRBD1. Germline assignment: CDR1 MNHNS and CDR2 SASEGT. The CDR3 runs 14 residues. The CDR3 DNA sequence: TGTGCCGGCAGTGAAGGGGGCTGGAACACTGAAGCTTTCTTT. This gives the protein CAGSEGGWNTEAFF.

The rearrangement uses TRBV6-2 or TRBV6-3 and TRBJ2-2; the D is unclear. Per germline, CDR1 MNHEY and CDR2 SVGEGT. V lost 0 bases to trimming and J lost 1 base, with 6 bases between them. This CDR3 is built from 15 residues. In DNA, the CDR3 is TGTGCCAGCAGTTACTCCGGGCAGAACACCGGGGAGCTGTTTTTT. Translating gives CASSYSGQNTGELFF.

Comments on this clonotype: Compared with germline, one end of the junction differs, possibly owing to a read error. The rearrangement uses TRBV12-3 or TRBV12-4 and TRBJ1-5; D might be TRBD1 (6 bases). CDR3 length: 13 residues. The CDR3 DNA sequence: TGTGCCAGCAGGTTAGAGGGGGGTCAGCCCCAGCATTTT. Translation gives CASRLEGGQPQHF.

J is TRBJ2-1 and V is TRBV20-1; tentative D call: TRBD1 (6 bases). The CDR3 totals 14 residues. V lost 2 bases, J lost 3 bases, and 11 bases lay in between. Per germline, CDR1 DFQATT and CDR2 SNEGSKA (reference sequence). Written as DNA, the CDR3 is TGCAGTGCTAGAAGGCAGGGGAGCTACAATGAGCAGTTCTTC. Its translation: CSARRQGSYNEQFF.

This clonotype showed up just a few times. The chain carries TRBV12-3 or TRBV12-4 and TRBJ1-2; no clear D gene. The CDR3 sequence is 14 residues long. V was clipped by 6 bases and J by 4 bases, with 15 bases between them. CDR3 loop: CASRPALELYGYTF. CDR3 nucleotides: TGTGCCAGCAGGCCCGCGCTCGAGCTCTATGGCTACACCTTC.

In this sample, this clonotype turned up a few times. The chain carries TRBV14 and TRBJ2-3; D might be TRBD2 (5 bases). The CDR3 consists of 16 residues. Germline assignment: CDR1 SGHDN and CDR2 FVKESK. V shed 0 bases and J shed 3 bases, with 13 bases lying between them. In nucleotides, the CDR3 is TGTGCCAGCAGCCAAGATACGGGATTTGGAACAGATACGCAGTATTTT. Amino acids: CASSQDTGFGTDTQYF.

CDR3 region: CASKSGQTSTDTQYF. The DNA for the CDR3 is TGTGCCAGCAAATCGGGACAGACTAGCACAGATACGCAGTATTTT. The chain combines TRBV12-3 or TRBV12-4 with TRBJ2-3; TRBD1 matches at 7 bases. V lost 7 bases, J lost 0 bases, and 7 bases stayed unmatched. This CDR3 is 15 amino acids long.

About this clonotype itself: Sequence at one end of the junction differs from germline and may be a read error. For the CDR3, the DNA is TGTGCCGGCAGTTTAGAGGAGGGACCCTACGAGCAGTACTTC. Amino acids: CAGSLEEGPYEQYF. The chain links TRBV12-3 or TRBV12-4 to TRBJ2-4, with D tentatively TRBD2 (6 bases). The J call is uncertain, as TRBJ2-7 better fits the DNA end. The CDR3 consists of 14 residues.

The CDR3 is CAWSVESNQPQHF. DNA for the CDR3: TGTGCCTGGAGTGTCGAGAGCAATCAGCCCCAGCATTTT. This chain uses TRBV30 with TRBJ1-5; D remains unclear. Per germline, CDR1 GTSNPN and CDR2 SVGIG (reference sequence). The CDR3 covers 13 residues. Trimming shortened V by 0 bases and J by 1 base, and 4 bases separated the two germline ends. The full variable domain, with the rest looked up from reference TRBV30 and TRBJ1-5, is SQTIHQWPATLVQPVGSPLSLECTVEGTSNPNLYWYRQAAGRGLQLLFYSVGIGQISSEVPQNLSASRPQDRQFILSSKKLLLSDSGFYLCAWSVESNQPQHFGDGTRLSIL.

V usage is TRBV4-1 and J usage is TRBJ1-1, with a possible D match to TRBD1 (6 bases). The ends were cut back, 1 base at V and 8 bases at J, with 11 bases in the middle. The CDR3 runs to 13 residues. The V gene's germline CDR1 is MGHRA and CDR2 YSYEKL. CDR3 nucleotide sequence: TGCGCCAGCAGCCAAGTGGGGGCCCGGGAAGCTTTCTTT. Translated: CASSQVGAREAFF.

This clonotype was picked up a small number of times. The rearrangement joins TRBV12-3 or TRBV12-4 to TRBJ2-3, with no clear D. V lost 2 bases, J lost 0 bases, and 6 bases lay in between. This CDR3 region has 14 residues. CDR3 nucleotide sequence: TGTGCCAGCAGTTTATTCTCCAGCACAGATACGCAGTATTTT. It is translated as CASSLFSSTDTQYF.

CDR3 DNA sequence: TGTGCCAGCAGTGATAGGAGCGGGGACCTAGCCAAAAACATTCAGTACTTC. Translation gives CASSDRSGDLAKNIQYF. The chain links TRBV2 to TRBJ2-4; 7 positions match TRBD2. This CDR3 is 17 amino acids long. With V trimmed by 3 bases and J by 0 bases, 8 bases remained unmatched. Germline V gene data show CDR1 as SNHLY and CDR2 as FYNNEI. Full variable domain (missing parts from reference TRBV2 and TRBJ2-4): EPEVTQTPSHQVTQMGQEVILRCVPISNHLYFYWYRQILGQKVEFLVSFYNNEISEKSEIFDDQFSVERPDGSNFTLKIRSTKLEDSAMYFCASSDRSGDLAKNIQYFGAGTRLSVL.

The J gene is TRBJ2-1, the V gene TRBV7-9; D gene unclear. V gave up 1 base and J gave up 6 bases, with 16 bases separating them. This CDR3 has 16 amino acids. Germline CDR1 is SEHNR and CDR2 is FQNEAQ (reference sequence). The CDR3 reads CASSLGSWAIFNEQFF. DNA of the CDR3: TGTGCCAGCAGCTTAGGGTCCTGGGCGATCTTCAATGAGCAGTTCTTC.

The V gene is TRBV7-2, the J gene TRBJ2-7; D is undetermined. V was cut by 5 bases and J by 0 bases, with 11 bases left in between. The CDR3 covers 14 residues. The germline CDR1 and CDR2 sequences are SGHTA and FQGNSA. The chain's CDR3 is CASSQLRSSYEQYF. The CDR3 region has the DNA TGTGCCAGCAGCCAGTTAAGGAGCTCCTACGAGCAGTACTTC.

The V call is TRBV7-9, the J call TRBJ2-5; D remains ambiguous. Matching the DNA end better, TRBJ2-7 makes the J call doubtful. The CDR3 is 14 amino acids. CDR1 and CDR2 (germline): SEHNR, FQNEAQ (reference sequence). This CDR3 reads CASSFGSGTLEQYF. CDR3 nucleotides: TGTGCCAGCAGCTTCGGGTCAGGTACGCTCGAGCAGTACTTC.

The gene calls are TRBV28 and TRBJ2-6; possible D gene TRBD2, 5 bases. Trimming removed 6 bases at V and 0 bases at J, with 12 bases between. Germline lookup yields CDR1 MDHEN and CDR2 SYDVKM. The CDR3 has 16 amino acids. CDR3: CASRRGLRSGANVLTF. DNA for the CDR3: TGTGCCAGCAGACGAGGGCTCCGCTCTGGGGCCAACGTCCTGACTTTC. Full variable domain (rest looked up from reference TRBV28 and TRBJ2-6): DVKVTQSSRYLVKRTGEKVFLECVQDMDHENMFWYRQDPGLGLRLIYFSYDVKMKEKGDIPEGYSVSREKKERFSLILESASTNQTSMYLCASRRGLRSGANVLTFGAGSRLTVL.

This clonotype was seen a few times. CDR3 protein: CASSYPGGDQPQHF. CDR3 sequence (DNA): TGTGCCAGCAGTTACCCGGGGGGAGATCAGCCCCAGCATTTT. J is TRBJ1-5 and V is TRBV6-2 or TRBV6-3, with D perhaps TRBD1 (5 bases). The CDR3 extends over 14 amino acids. Trimming shortened V by 2 bases and J by 5 bases, and 10 bases separated the two germline ends. Germline V lookup: CDR1 MNHEY, CDR2 SVGEGT.

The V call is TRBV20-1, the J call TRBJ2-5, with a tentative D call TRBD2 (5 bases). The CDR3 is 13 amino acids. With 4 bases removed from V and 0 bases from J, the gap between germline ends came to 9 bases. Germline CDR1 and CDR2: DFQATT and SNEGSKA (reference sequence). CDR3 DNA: TGCAGTGCTAAAGGAGGATACCAAGAGACCCAGTACTTC. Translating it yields CSAKGGYQETQYF.